This TCR beta chain is from a study of OX40 agonist ivuxolimab in advanced cancers. As regards this clone: Its antigen is not identified.

The CDR3 extends over 16 amino acids. Trimming took 4 bases from V and 6 from J, leaving 18 bases between them. Germline assignment: CDR1 MNHNS and CDR2 SASEGT. Study-wide results and caveats: Certain nonresponding patients likewise had low normalized T-cell clonal expansion.

Generated by immunoSEQ multiplex PCR, the TCRdb table keeps only in-frame clones and is missing some. Of approximately 70,000 clones detected, roughly 88% appear once; the ten largest clones hold 0.5% to 0.6%. This receptor was taken from an adult with an advanced solid tumor such as melanoma, head and neck, liver or kidney cancer. This chain joins TRBV6-1 and TRBJ1-4, with unresolved D. The starting material was CD4+ or CD8+ T cells sorted from blood, obtained in a trial of the OX40 agonist ivuxolimab. Here the CDR3 reads CASSGREGGDYEKLFF. In DNA, the CDR3 is TGTGCCAGCAGTGGCCGTGAGGGAGGAGATTATGAAAAACTGTTTTTT.